This paragraph reports one T cell receptor (beta chain). The antigen remains undetermined. Trimming left V 9 bases short and J 3 bases short, with 18 bases between. This CDR3 has 14 amino acids. The germline CDR1 and CDR2 sequences are LNHDA and SQIVND (reference sequence). Method: immunoSEQ multiplex PCR; TCRdb's copy keeps in-frame clones and lacks some. The sample contains roughly 60,000 clones, roughly 89% of which appear only once. The data are from a study of OX40 agonist ivuxolimab in advanced cancers. Study information: A partial response was reached by three patients: one with hepatocellular carcinoma and two with cutaneous melanoma. Points from the study as a whole: Certain nonresponders additionally had low normalized T-cell clonal expansion.

The chain joins TRBV19 to TRBJ2-7; no firm D call. The source material was CD4+ or CD8+ T cells sorted from blood, sampled in a trial of the OX40 agonist ivuxolimab. The receptor was derived from an adult with an advanced solid tumor such as melanoma, head and neck, liver or kidney cancer. Written as DNA, the CDR3 is TGTGCCAGACCCAAGCGACCGAAAAGCTACGAGCAGTACTTC. Translating it yields CARPKRPKSYEQYF.